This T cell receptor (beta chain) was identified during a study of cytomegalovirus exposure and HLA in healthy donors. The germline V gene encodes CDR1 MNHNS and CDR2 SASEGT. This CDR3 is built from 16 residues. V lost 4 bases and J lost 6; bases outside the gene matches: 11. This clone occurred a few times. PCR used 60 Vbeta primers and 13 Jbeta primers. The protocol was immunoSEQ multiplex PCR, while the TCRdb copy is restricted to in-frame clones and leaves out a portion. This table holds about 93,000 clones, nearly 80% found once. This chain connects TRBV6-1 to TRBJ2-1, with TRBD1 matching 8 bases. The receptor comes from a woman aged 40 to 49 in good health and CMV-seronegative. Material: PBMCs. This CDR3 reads CASSAYGDRPGNEQFF. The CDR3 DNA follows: TGTGCCAGCAGTGCCTATGGGGACAGGCCGGGCAATGAGCAGTTCTTC.